This TCR beta chain came from a study of technical replicates of blood from a handful of donors. The method was immunoSEQ multiplex PCR; TCRdb's version includes in-frame clones alone and lacks a portion of them. The data show around 80,000 clones, 93% seen once. Germline values: CDR1 SGHTA, CDR2 FQGTGA. The CDR3 runs to 16 residues. V was clipped by 3 bases and J by 5 bases, with 19 bases between them. This sequence was found in a human donor in good health. The sequencing input was T cells isolated from PBMCs. The J gene is TRBJ2-5, the V gene TRBV7-3; weak D call: TRBD2 (6 bases). The CDR3 protein is CASSLAGTDVGETQYF. In DNA, the CDR3 is TGTGCCAGCAGCTTGGCCGGGACTGACGTAGGGGAGACCCAGTACTTC. Combining the CDR3 with reference TRBV7-3 and TRBJ2-5 gives the whole variable domain GAGVSQTPSNKVTEKGKYVELRCDPISGHTALYWYRQSLGQGPEFLIYFQGTGAADDSGLPNDRFFAVRPEGSVSTLKIQRTERGDSAVYLCASSLAGTDVGETQYFGPGTRLLVL.